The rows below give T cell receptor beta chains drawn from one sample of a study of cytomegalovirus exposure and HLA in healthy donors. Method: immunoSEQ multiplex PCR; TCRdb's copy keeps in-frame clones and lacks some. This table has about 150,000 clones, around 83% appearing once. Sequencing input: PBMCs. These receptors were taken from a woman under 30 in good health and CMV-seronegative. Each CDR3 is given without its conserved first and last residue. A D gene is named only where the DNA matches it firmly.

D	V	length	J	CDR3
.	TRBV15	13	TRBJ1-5	ATSLSRRSNQPQH
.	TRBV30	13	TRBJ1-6	AIPAGYLTNSPLH
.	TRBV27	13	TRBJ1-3	ASKGDTSSGNTIY
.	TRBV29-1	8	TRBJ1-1	SVVSLEAF
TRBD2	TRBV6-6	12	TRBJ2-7	ASSYGAGGHEQY
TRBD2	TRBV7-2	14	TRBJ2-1	ASSPKGTSGYNEQF
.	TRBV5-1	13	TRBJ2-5	ASSFRSGLQETQY
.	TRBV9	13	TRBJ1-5	ASSVGQNNNQPQH
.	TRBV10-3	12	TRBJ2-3	AISVEGGTDTQY
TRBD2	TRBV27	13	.	ASSLPGTSCYEQY
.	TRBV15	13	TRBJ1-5	ATSRDLGLDQPQH
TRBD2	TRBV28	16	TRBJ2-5	ASSTRLAGTKPAETQY
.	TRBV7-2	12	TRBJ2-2	ASSLANYGGELF
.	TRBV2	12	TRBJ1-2	ASSGTSFVYGYT
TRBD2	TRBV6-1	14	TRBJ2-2	ASSASSGGAFGELF
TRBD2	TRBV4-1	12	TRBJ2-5	ASSVAGRGETQY
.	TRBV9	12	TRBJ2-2	ASSFLDRTGELF
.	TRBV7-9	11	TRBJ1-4	ASSLGGGEKLF
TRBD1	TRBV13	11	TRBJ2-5	ASSGDREETQY
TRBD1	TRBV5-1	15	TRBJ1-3	ASSLTNYRGLGNTIY
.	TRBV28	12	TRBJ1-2	ASSSYRAGSGYT
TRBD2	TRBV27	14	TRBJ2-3	ASRRLAPLGTDTQY